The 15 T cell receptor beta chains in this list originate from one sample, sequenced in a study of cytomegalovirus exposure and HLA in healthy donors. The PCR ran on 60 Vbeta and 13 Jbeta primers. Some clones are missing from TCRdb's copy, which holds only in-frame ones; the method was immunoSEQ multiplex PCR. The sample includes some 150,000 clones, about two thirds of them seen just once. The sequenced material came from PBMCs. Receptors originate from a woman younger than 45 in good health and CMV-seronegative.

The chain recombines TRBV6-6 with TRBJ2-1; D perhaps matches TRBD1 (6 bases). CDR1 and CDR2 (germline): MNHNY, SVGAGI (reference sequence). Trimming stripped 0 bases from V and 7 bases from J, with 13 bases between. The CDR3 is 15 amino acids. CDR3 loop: CASSYSGQSKNEQFF. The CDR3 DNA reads TGTGCCAGCAGTTACTCAGGACAGTCGAAGAATGAGCAGTTCTTC.

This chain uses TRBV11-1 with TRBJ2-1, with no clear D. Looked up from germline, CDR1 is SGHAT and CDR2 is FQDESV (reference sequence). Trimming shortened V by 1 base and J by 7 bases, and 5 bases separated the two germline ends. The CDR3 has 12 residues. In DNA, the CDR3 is TGTGCCAGCAGCTTAGGCGAGAATGAGCAGTTCTTC. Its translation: CASSLGENEQFF.

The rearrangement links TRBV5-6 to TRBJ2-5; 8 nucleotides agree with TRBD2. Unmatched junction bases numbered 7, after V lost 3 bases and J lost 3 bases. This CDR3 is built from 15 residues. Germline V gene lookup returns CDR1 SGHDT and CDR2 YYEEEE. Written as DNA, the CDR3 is TGTGCCAGCAGCTCGCCCCGTAGCGGGAAAGAGACCCAGTACTTC. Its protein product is CASSSPRSGKETQYF.

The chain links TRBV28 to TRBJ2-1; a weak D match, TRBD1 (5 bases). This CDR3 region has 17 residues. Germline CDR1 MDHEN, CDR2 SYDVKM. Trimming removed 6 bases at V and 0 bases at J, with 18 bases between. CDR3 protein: CASRQITGPDSYNEQFF. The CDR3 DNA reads TGTGCCAGCAGGCAAATCACAGGCCCTGACTCCTACAATGAGCAGTTCTTC.

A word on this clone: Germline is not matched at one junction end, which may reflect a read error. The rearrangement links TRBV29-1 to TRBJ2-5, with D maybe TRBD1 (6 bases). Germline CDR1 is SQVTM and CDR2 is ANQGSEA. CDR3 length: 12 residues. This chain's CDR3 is CSVGGLRETQHF. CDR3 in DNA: TGCAGCGTTGGGGGGCTCAGAGAGACCCAGCACTTC.

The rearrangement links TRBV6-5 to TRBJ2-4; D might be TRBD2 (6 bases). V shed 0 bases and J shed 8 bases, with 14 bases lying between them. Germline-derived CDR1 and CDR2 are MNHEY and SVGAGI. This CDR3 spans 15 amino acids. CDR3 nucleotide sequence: TGTGCCAGCAGTTACTCTGGGAGGCCTCGGGACATTCAGTACTTC. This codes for CASSYSGRPRDIQYF.

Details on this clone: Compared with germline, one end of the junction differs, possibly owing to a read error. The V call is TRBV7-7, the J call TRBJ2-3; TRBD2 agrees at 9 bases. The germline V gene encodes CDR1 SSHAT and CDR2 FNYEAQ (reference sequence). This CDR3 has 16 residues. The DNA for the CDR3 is TGTGCTAGCAGCTCCGGTGCTAGCGGGGGCACAGATACGCAGTATTTT. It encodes CASSSGASGGTDTQYF. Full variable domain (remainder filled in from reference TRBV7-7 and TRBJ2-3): GAGVSQSPRYKVTKRGQDVTLRCDPISSHATLYWYQQALGQGPEFLTYFNYEAQPDKSGLPSDRFSAERPEGSISTLTIQRTEQRDSAMYRCASSSGASGGTDTQYFGPGTRLTVL.

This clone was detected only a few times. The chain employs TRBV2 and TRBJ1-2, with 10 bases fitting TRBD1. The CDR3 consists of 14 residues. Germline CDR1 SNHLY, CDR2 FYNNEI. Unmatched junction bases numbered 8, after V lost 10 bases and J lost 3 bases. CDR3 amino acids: CAISGTGVDYGYTF. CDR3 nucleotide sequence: TGTGCCATCTCCGGGACAGGGGTAGACTATGGCTACACCTTC. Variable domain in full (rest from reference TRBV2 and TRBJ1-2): EPEVTQTPSHQVTQMGQEVILRCVPISNHLYFYWYRQILGQKVEFLVSFYNNEISEKSEIFDDQFSVERPDGSNFTLKIRSTKLEDSAMYFCAISGTGVDYGYTFGSGTRLTVV.

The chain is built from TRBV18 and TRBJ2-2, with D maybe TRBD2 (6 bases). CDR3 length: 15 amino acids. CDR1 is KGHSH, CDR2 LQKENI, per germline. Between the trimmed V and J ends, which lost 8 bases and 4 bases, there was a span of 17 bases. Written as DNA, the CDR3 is TGTGCCAGCCCCCGCGGGCAGGAGGGCACCGGGGAGCTGTTTTTT. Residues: CASPRGQEGTGELFF.

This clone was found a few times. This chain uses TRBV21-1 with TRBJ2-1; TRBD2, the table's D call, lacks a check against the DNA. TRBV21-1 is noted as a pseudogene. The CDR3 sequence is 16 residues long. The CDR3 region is CASSNSGSYWYNEQFF. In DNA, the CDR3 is TGTGCCAGCAGCAATAGCGGGAGTTATTGGTACAATGAGCAGTTCTTC.

The CDR3 region is CASSIRIRDSTYGYTF. Written as DNA, the CDR3 is TGTGCCAGTAGTATACGAATCCGGGACAGTACCTATGGCTACACCTTC. The chain carries TRBV19 and TRBJ1-2, with 7 bases matching TRBD1. J gave up 4 bases and V 2 bases, and 10 bases lay outside the gene matches. The CDR3 consists of 16 residues. Germline lookup yields CDR1 LNHDA and CDR2 SQIVND (reference sequence).

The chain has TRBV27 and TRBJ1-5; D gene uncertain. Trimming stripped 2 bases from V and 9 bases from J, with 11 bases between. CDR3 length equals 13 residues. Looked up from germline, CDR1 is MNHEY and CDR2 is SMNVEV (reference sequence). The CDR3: CASSLDSVRPQHF. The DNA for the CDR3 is TGTGCCAGCAGTTTAGACTCGGTCAGGCCCCAGCATTTT.

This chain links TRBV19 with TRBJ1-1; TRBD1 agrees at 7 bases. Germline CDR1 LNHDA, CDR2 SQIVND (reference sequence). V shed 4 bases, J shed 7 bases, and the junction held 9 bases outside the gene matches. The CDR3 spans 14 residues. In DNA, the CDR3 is TGTGCCAGTAGTACCTCAGGGGGAGGAGGTGAAGCTTTCTTT. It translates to CASSTSGGGGEAFF.

CDR3 residues: CASRIGGDPQLLGYNEQFF. For the CDR3, the DNA is TGTGCCAGCAGAATAGGGGGGGACCCACAGCTACTGGGCTACAATGAGCAGTTCTTC. The V call is TRBV28, the J call TRBJ2-1; maybe TRBD2 (7 bases). The germline gives CDR1 MDHEN, CDR2 SYDVKM. The CDR3 consists of 19 residues. V was trimmed by 6 bases and J by 3 bases, leaving 27 bases between them.

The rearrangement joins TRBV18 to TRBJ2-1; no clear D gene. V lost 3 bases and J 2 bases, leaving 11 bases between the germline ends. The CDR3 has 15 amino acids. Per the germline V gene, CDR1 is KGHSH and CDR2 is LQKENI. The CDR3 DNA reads TGTGCCAGCTCACCGATGTCTCGAGCCTACAATGAGCAGTTCTTC. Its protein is CASSPMSRAYNEQFF.